The clone carrying this T cell receptor beta chain showed up many times. Its specificity is unknown. Just one base apart from a much larger clone, this may be a read error. This entry is derived from a study of metastatic and nonmetastatic thyroid tumors. TCRdb reanalyzed the PCR reads via MiXCR. Among around 10,000 clones listed, about a third were seen once. Among the patients, none had received any treatment before thyroid surgery. The study, taken as a whole, reports: The study reportedly found significantly higher TCR beta diversity in malignant thyroid tumors than benign nodules, in blood and tumor.

Germline V gene data show CDR1 as LGHNA and CDR2 as YSLEER. This CDR3 has 15 amino acids. V lost 6 bases and J lost 0, with 11 bases in between. The TCR comes from a female donor with papillary thyroid cancer or a benign thyroid nodule (not recorded which). Some clones in this sample may be carry-over from other donors' samples. The chain employs TRBV4-3 and TRBJ2-2; D unresolved. Sequenced input: adjacent normal tissue. CDR3 region: CASRLSVANTGELFF. The CDR3 DNA reads as TGCGCCAGCAGACTAAGTGTCGCGAACACCGGGGAGCTGTTTTTT.